The 9 T cell receptor beta chains below all came from one sample that was sequenced in a study of blood T cell repertoires in COVID-19. Produced via immunoSEQ multiplex PCR; TCRdb's table is partial and in-frame only. The sample comprises 250,000 to 300,000 clones, more than 70% of which are singletons, and 4.5% to 6.5% rests with the top ten. Sample: peripheral blood. The receptors here all came from a man of 80 years or more with acute or convalescent COVID-19.

The chain links TRBV29-1 to TRBJ2-5, with 13 bases fitting TRBD2. CDR3 length: 16 residues. Losses at the gene ends were 8 bases for V and 2 bases for J; bases not matched to a gene: 11. Germline V gives CDR1 SQVTM, CDR2 ANQGSEA. CDR3 coding DNA: TGCAGCCTAACTAGCGGGGGGGCGGCTCGACAAGAGACCCAGTACTTC. It encodes CSLTSGGAARQETQYF.

The V gene is TRBV20-1, the J gene TRBJ2-3, with 11 positions matching TRBD2. The CDR3 consists of 16 residues. Germline CDR1 is DFQATT and CDR2 is SNEGSKA (reference sequence). V was pared by 3 bases and J by 2 bases, with 7 bases of the junction left unmatched. CDR3: CSASVGLAEFTDTQYF. In DNA form, the CDR3 reads TGCAGTGCTAGTGTGGGACTAGCGGAGTTCACAGATACGCAGTATTTT.

This clone came up a few times. The chain recombines TRBV24-1 with TRBJ2-1; 11 nucleotides agree with TRBD1. This CDR3 region has 19 residues. Germline CDR1 and CDR2: KGHDR and SFDVKD. The V segment lost 4 bases and the J segment 5 bases; nucleotides outside the gene matches: 15. The CDR3 nucleotides are TGTGCCACCAGTGACCACCCTAGAATGGACAGGGGGCTACACAATGAGCAGTTCTTC. Protein: CATSDHPRMDRGLHNEQFF.

The chain carries TRBV6-5 and TRBJ1-6; a weak D match, TRBD1 (6 bases). The CDR3 totals 14 residues. Germline V lookup: CDR1 MNHEY, CDR2 SVGAGI. V was clipped by 9 bases and J by 6 bases, with 15 bases between them. The CDR3 coding sequence is TGTGCCAGTACAGGGTGGTTTAGTAATTCACCCCTCCACTTT. Translation: CASTGWFSNSPLHF.

This chain uses TRBV5-5 with TRBJ1-2, with 10 bases fitting TRBD1. The CDR3 is 13 residues long. The J segment lost 6 bases and the V segment lost 5 bases, leaving 4 bases of the junction unmatched. In germline, CDR1 is SGHKS, CDR2 YYEKEE (reference sequence). The CDR3 bases are TGTGCCAGCAGGGCCGGGACAGGGGATGGCTACACCTTC. Its protein is CASRAGTGDGYTF.

The chain joins TRBV5-1 to TRBJ1-4; D gene ambiguous. The V end was cut by 0 bases, the J end by 8 bases, with 11 bases between. The V gene's germline CDR1 is SGHRS and CDR2 YFSETQ. The CDR3 length is 14 residues. CDR3: CASSLGGGSEKLFF. CDR3 coding DNA: TGCGCCAGCAGCTTGGGTGGAGGGTCCGAAAAACTGTTTTTT.

V is TRBV7-2 and J is TRBJ2-7, with 9 bases aligning to TRBD1. V gave up 4 bases and J gave up 6 bases; unmatched junction bases: 16. CDR1 is SGHTA and CDR2 is FQGNSA in the germline V gene. The length of the CDR3 is 17 residues. The CDR3 DNA is TGTGCCAGCAGCTCGAGAACATATCCGGGACAGGGTATCGAGCAGTACTTC. It encodes CASSSRTYPGQGIEQYF.

The V gene is TRBV28, the J gene TRBJ1-5; 11 bases line up with TRBD1. V gave up 6 bases and J gave up 0 bases; unmatched junction bases: 7. This CDR3 is built from 17 residues. CDR1 MDHEN and CDR2 SYDVKM come from the germline V gene. The chain's CDR3 is CASRSGQGALSNQPQHF. The CDR3 DNA reads TGTGCCAGCAGGTCCGGACAGGGGGCCCTTAGCAATCAGCCCCAGCATTTT.

The chain joins TRBV13 to TRBJ2-5; 9 bases match TRBD2. Losses at the gene ends were 7 bases for V and 4 bases for J; bases not matched to a gene: 7. Germline CDR1 PRHDT, CDR2 FYEKMQ (reference sequence). CDR3 size: 14 residues. The CDR3 DNA is TGTGCCAGCACGGTTGGACTAGCGCGAGAGACCCAGTACTTC. It specifies CASTVGLARETQYF.